The clone carrying this T cell receptor beta chain was picked up one time. Its specificity is not known. The sample is drawn from a study of persistence of HIV-infected CD4 T cells. Stimulation used around 10 ug/mL lysate from CMV-infected fibroblasts. Sorting selected CD4+ T cells upregulating both CD40 ligand and CD69. The immunoSEQ assay was version 4, run in survey mode. Sequencing used immunoSEQ multiplex PCR; TCRdb keeps in-frame clones, though not all of them. Of 18,000 or so clones in the sample, about four fifths are singletons; the top ten hold about 6.8%. The material sequenced was CD4+ T cells sorted from PBMCs after roughly 19-hour stimulation, taken from a patient who received antiretroviral therapy. The source of this sequence is an adult man with HIV who was CMV-seropositive.

CDR3 sequence reads: CASSSPGGGELFF. The CDR3 nucleotides are TGTGCCAGCAGCTCCCCGGGGGGCGGGGAGCTGTTTTTT. The chain joins TRBV12-3 or TRBV12-4 to TRBJ2-2, with 7 bases matching TRBD2. CDR3 size: 13 residues. The V segment lost 6 bases and the J segment 7 bases; nucleotides outside the gene matches: 5.